One and the same sample provided the 20 T cell receptor beta chains below, sequenced in a study of T cells in Graves' hyperthyroidism and ophthalmopathy. Amplified TCR beta CDR3 regions derived from RNA transcripts. First-round RT-PCR with HTBI primers amplified the TCR CDR3 region. TCRdb analysed the multiplex PCR reads with MiXCR anew, one entry per CDR3 protein. The table has about 400,000 distinct CDR3 sequences, approximately 14% seen once. Source material: blood. The receptors were sampled from a woman aged 18-29 years with Graves' hyperthyroidism that later progressed to Graves' ophthalmopathy.

In its sample, this clonotype was seen many times. This chain links TRBV18 with TRBJ1-1, with 9 bases lining up with TRBD1. The CDR3 is 17 residues long. Germline assignment: CDR1 KGHSH and CDR2 LQKENI. V was pared by 6 bases and J by 1 base, with 12 bases of the junction left unmatched. DNA of the CDR3: TGTGCCAGCTCCCCTCGGACAGGGGTTATCGGGAACACTGAAGCTTTCTTT. It specifies CASSPRTGVIGNTEAFF.

This chain links TRBV15 with TRBJ2-7; 8 nucleotides align to TRBD1. The trim removed 4 bases at V and 3 bases at J, leaving 2 bases unmatched. From germline, CDR1 is LNHNV and CDR2 YYDKDF (reference sequence). This CDR3 comprises 13 residues. CDR3: CATSTTGGYEQYF. CDR3 bases: TGTGCCACCAGCACTACAGGGGGCTACGAGCAGTACTTC.

This clonotype was counted ten times or more. In nucleotides, the CDR3 is TGTGCCAGCAGACACAGGGTACCGTACAATGAGCAGTTCTTC. This translates into CASRHRVPYNEQFF. The rearrangement links TRBV6-2 or TRBV6-3 to TRBJ2-1; maybe TRBD1 (6 bases). The V gene lost 6 bases and the J gene lost 4 bases, with 13 bases spanning the gap. The CDR3 length is 14 residues. Germline V gene data show CDR1 as MNHEY and CDR2 as SVGEGT.

This clonotype was observed at least ten times. The chain carries TRBV6-5 and TRBJ1-1; D gene uncertain. Trimming removed 0 bases at V and 11 bases at J, with 16 bases between. Per germline, CDR1 MNHEY and CDR2 SVGAGI. There are 14 residues in the CDR3. CDR3 in DNA: TGTGCCAGCAGTTACTCTGGTCACCCCCGTCTGGCTTTCTTT. This translates into CASSYSGHPRLAFF.

J is TRBJ1-3 and V is TRBV7-9; D is unresolved. The ends were cut back, 7 bases at V and 0 bases at J, with 13 bases in the middle. The CDR3 consists of 15 residues. CDR1 and CDR2 from the germline V gene are SEHNR and FQNEAQ (reference sequence). CDR3 nucleotide sequence: TGTGCCAGCACCGACCTCGGACTCTCTGGAAACACCATATATTTT. It translates to CASTDLGLSGNTIYF.

This clonotype was seen only a few times. The chain has TRBV27 and TRBJ2-4; possibly TRBD1 for D (5 bases). Germline lookup yields CDR1 MNHEY and CDR2 SMNVEV (reference sequence). V was shortened by 0 bases and J by 7 bases, with 10 bases between the two germline ends. CDR3 length equals 14 residues. CDR3 bases: TGTGCCAGCAGTTTATCGTCCCAGGGCAACATTCAGTACTTC. It is translated as CASSLSSQGNIQYF.

This rearrangement joins TRBV3-1 to TRBJ1-4; 8 nucleotides match TRBD1. Trimming removed 4 bases from V and 2 bases from J; junction bases left unmatched: 3. The CDR3 is 15 residues long. Germline CDR1 reads LGHDT; CDR2 reads YNNKEL (reference sequence). DNA of the CDR3: TGTGCCAGCAGCCGAACAGGGGGGACTAATGAAAAACTGTTTTTT. It encodes CASSRTGGTNEKLFF.

The rearrangement links TRBV3-1 to TRBJ2-7; no firm D call. The CDR3 is 14 residues long. Between the trimmed V and J ends, which lost 3 bases and 6 bases, there was a span of 15 bases. The germline V gene encodes CDR1 LGHDT and CDR2 YNNKEL (reference sequence). CDR3 nucleotides: TGTGCCAGCAGCCATGGCCCAAGGCGGTCCGAGCAGTACTTC. Its translation: CASSHGPRRSEQYF.

This clonotype has ten or more counts. V usage is TRBV7-2 and J usage is TRBJ2-7; D is unresolved. Trimming pared 3 bases from V and 0 bases from J, leaving 9 bases between. In germline, CDR1 is SGHTA, CDR2 FQGNSA. CDR3 length equals 14 residues. In nucleotides, the CDR3 is TGTGCCAGCAGCTTGGGCGGCTACTCCTACGAGCAGTACTTC. This translates into CASSLGGYSYEQYF.

This clonotype turned up a few times. The chain combines TRBV4-3 with TRBJ2-7; D not resolved. The CDR3 runs to 17 residues. CDR1 is LGHNA and CDR2 is YSLEER in the germline V gene. V was cut by 4 bases and J by 1 base, with 20 bases left in between. Written as DNA, the CDR3 is TGCGCCAGCAGCCCAAGGCTCGCCAGCCGCCGATCCTACGAGCAGTACTTC. This sequence encodes CASSPRLASRRSYEQYF.

This clonotype has a handful of counts. This chain joins TRBV11-2 and TRBJ1-3; TRBD1 matches at 7 bases. V was clipped by 6 bases and J by 2 bases; unmatched bases: 4. From germline, CDR1 is SGHAT and CDR2 FQNNGV. This CDR3 comprises 14 residues. Here the CDR3 reads CASSPTGAGNTIYF. The CDR3 DNA is TGTGCCAGCAGTCCCACAGGGGCTGGAAACACCATATATTTT.

The V call is TRBV6-1, the J call TRBJ1-5, with TRBD1 identical over 9 bases. The CDR3 is made up of 17 amino acids. V dropped 6 bases and J dropped 6; count of bases not matched to a gene: 15. Germline lookup yields CDR1 MNHNS and CDR2 SASEGT. CDR3 amino acids: CASSRDREVVGGQPQHF. The CDR3 bases are TGTGCCAGCAGCCGGGACAGGGAAGTCGTTGGGGGTCAGCCCCAGCATTTT.

This clonotype was counted a few times. The chain combines TRBV20-1 with TRBJ1-2, with D uncertain. This CDR3 comprises 11 residues. From germline, CDR1 is DFQATT and CDR2 SNEGSKA (reference sequence). Trimming took 4 bases from V and 6 from J, leaving 9 bases between them. The CDR3 loop reads CSANTGHGYTF. CDR3 nucleotide sequence: TGCAGTGCTAATACCGGCCATGGCTACACCTTC.

The rearrangement uses TRBV18 and TRBJ1-2, with no clear D. The length of the CDR3 is 15 residues. Germline CDR1 KGHSH, CDR2 LQKENI. Trimming removed 2 bases from V and 1 base from J, with 11 bases in between. The CDR3 bases are TGTGCCAGCTCACCAGGTCGGACTAATAACTATGGCTACACCTTC. This sequence encodes CASSPGRTNNYGYTF.

This clonotype appeared many times. The chain links TRBV7-9 to TRBJ2-7, with D possibly called TRBD1 or TRBD2 (6 bases each). Germline V gene data show CDR1 as SEHNR and CDR2 as FQNEAQ (reference sequence). Trimming took 1 base from V and 3 from J, leaving 10 bases between them. The CDR3 extends over 14 amino acids. CDR3 nucleotides: TGTGCCAGCAGCTTAGAAGGGGGGATCTACGAGCAGTACTTC. Translating gives CASSLEGGIYEQYF.

This clonotype was picked up many times. This chain uses TRBV12-3 or TRBV12-4 with TRBJ2-3; TRBD2 is a possible D gene (5 bases). V dropped 5 bases and J dropped 6 bases, with 9 bases sitting between them. The CDR3 contains 12 residues. The CDR3 coding sequence is TGTGCCAGCAGTCGGACGGGGGATACGCAGTATTTT. Amino acids: CASSRTGDTQYF.

This clonotype was observed once. This sequence joins TRBV3-1 and TRBJ2-7; D is possibly TRBD2 (7 bases). This CDR3 is 13 amino acids long. Looked up from germline, CDR1 is LGHDT and CDR2 is YNNKEL (reference sequence). Trimming removed 7 bases from V and 4 bases from J, with 14 bases in between. CDR3 nucleotide sequence: TGTGCCAGCACCGTGAGCGGGACATACGAGCAGTACTTC. Translating gives CASTVSGTYEQYF.

In this sample, this clonotype turned up many times. V gene TRBV11-2 combines with J gene TRBJ2-1; D perhaps matches TRBD2 (7 bases). Trimming stripped 0 bases from V and 4 bases from J, with 13 bases between. The CDR3 has 16 amino acids. Germline V gene lookup returns CDR1 SGHAT and CDR2 FQNNGV. In nucleotides, the CDR3 is TGTGCCAGCAGCTTAGATCGGGGGGCAGGATACAATGAGCAGTTCTTC. Protein product: CASSLDRGAGYNEQFF.

This clonotype showed up just a few times. The CDR3 bases are TGTGCCAGCAATATGGGGGGCGCGTGGACCGGGGAGCTGTTTTTT. Translation: CASNMGGAWTGELFF. This sequence joins TRBV6-1 and TRBJ2-2, with D possibly being TRBD1 or TRBD2 (6 bases each). Germline V gene data show CDR1 as MNHNS and CDR2 as SASEGT. The CDR3 extends over 15 amino acids. Trimming pared 7 bases from V and 5 bases from J, leaving 17 bases between.

With respect to this clonotype: Germline and junction disagree at one end, which may indicate a read error. The chain links TRBV7-9 to TRBJ2-1, with a weak D call TRBD2 (5 bases). Germline V gene data show CDR1 as SEHNR and CDR2 as FQNEAQ (reference sequence). The CDR3 length is 13 residues. The CDR3 nucleotides are TGTGCCGGCAGCCCGAAGAGGGCCAATGAGCAGTTCTTC. It is translated as CAGSPKRANEQFF.